Sequencing of this T cell receptor (beta chain) was carried out in a study of cytomegalovirus exposure and HLA in healthy donors. General observations from the study: TCR beta chains associated with HLA were, in a later analysis, more clonally expanded than equally common others. Most TCR sequences were seen very rarely across donors, but some public TCRs occurred in many. Within an earlier analysis, most TCR beta V segments proved productive either about 90% or about 30% of the time.

In regard to this clone: The antigen is undetermined.

Donors counted as nominally healthy when sampled, yet unrecorded immune exposures were likely. The PCR employed 60 Vbeta primers together with 13 Jbeta primers. Repertoires were generated with immunoSEQ multiplex PCR, while TCRdb's copy carries only in-frame clones and drops some. Seen here are around 190,000 clones, over 70% observed once, and the top ten hold approximately 5.1%. Deletions cut 5 bases from V and 8 bases from J, with 10 bases between. Per the germline V gene, CDR1 is SGHDN and CDR2 is FVKESK. This CDR3 region has 13 residues. The specimen was PBMCs. The sequence was collected from a middle-aged man in good health and CMV-seronegative. The chain couples TRBV14 to TRBJ1-6; D call uncertain. The CDR3 DNA reads TGTGCCAGCAGCTACGGGAGGGATTCACCCCTCCACTTT. Translating it yields CASSYGRDSPLHF.